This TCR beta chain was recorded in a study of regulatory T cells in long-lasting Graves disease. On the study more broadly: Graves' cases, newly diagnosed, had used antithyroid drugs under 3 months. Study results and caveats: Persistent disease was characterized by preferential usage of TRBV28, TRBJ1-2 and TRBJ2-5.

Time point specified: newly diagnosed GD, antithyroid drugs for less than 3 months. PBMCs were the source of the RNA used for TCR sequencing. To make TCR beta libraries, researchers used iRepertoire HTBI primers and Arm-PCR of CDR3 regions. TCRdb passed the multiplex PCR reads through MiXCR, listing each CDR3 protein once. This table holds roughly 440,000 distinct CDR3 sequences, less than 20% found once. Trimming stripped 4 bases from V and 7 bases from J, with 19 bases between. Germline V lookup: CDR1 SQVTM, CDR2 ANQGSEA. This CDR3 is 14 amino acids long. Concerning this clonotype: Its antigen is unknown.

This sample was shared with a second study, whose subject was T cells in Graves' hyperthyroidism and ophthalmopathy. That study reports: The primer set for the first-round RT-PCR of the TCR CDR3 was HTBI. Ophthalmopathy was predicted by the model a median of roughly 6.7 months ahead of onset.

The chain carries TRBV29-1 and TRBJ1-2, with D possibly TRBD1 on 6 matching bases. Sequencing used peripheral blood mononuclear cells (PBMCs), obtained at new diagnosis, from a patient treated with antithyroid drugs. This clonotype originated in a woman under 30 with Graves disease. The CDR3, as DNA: TGCAGCGTTGCCACCGGGACAAATTATGGTGGCTACACCTTC. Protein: CSVATGTNYGGYTF.